This TCR beta chain is drawn from a study of cytomegalovirus exposure and HLA in healthy donors. Study-wide background: Early release data held 75 million to 90 million unique TCRs from HLA-typed donors. Study outcomes and limitations: Later analysis reportedly placed an Asian-associated ancestry cluster below the roughly 680-donor mean in N-insertions. About 90% or about 30% of the time was how often most TCR beta V segments were productive, according to an earlier analysis.

The PCR contained 60 Vbeta and 13 Jbeta primers. The method was immunoSEQ multiplex PCR; TCRdb's version includes in-frame clones alone and lacks a portion of them. The sample holds about 130,000 clones, approximately 84% seen once. With regard to this clone: Its antigen is as yet unknown.

This CDR3 contains 20 residues. Between the trimmed V and J ends, which lost 2 bases and 1 base, there was a span of 26 bases. CDR1 KGHSH and CDR2 LQKENI come from the germline V gene. This receptor was identified in a boy under 10 years old in good health and CMV-seronegative. The sequenced sample was PBMCs. The chain recombines TRBV18 with TRBJ1-2; perhaps TRBD1 as D (6 bases). The CDR3 DNA follows: TGTGCCAGCTCACCAGAGGCAGGGGCGAGAACAATAACTAATAACTATGGCTACACCTTC. As protein: CASSPEAGARTITNNYGYTF.